The present T cell receptor (beta chain) was sequenced within a study of OX40 agonist ivuxolimab in advanced cancers. Turning to the study itself: Clinicians treated patients with ivuxolimab, an agonistic anti-OX40 (CD134) antibody. Partial responses occurred in Three dose-escalation patients, one with hepatocellular carcinoma and two with cutaneous melanoma.

Germline V gene lookup returns CDR1 LNHDA and CDR2 SQIVND (reference sequence). Deletions cut 5 bases from V and 0 bases from J, with 10 bases between. The CDR3 loop spans 15 amino acids. A note on this clone: Its matching antigen is unknown.

Findings of the study overall: Compared with CD4+, CD8+ T cells on average had more expanded clones. Patients with a partial response at 0.1-3.0 mg/kg had among the lowest clonal expansion.

Repertoires were generated with immunoSEQ multiplex PCR, while TCRdb's copy carries only in-frame clones and drops some. The sample contains about 25,000 clones, just over 85% of which appear only once. The TCR originated in an adult with an advanced solid tumor such as melanoma, head and neck, liver or kidney cancer. The chain recombines TRBV19 with TRBJ2-2; D uncertain. The material sequenced was CD4+ or CD8+ T cells sorted from blood, taken in a trial of the OX40 agonist ivuxolimab. For the CDR3, the DNA is TGTGCCAGTAGTCGAGGACCTGCGAACACCGGGGAGCTGTTTTTT. Translated: CASSRGPANTGELFF.